This T cell receptor beta chain came from a study of blood T cells in healthy people across ages. Together with a sample-barcoded 5' primer, a J-beta primer mix was included in a second PCR lasting about 6 to 12 cycles. MiXCR, applied by TCRdb to the 5' RACE reads, yields one record per CDR3 protein. The sample yields about 670,000 distinct CDR3 sequences, around 38% seen once. This clonotype is labeled as medium-sized. Its antigen is currently unknown. Germline CDR1 reads MGHRA; CDR2 reads YSYEKL. The CDR3 has 15 residues. V gave up 1 base and J gave up 8 bases; unmatched junction bases: 10. Findings of the study overall: In these data, TCR beta diversity tracked strongly with naive T cell percentage.

Source material: blood. The TCR was taken from an elderly man in good health. V usage is TRBV4-1 and J usage is TRBJ1-2, with 7 bases that match TRBD1. The CDR3 DNA reads as TGCGCCAGCAGCCAAGGAACAGGGGCACAGGGCGGCTACACCTTC. Protein: CASSQGTGAQGGYTF.